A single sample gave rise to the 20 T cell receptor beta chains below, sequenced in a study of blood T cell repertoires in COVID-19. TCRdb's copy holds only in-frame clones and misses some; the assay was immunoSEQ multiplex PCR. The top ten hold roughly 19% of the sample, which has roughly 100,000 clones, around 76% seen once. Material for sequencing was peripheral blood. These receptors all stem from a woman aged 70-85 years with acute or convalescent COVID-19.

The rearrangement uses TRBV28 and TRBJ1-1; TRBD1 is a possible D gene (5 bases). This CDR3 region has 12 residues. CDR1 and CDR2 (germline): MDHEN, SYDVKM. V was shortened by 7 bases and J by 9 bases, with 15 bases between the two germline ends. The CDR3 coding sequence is TGTGCCAGCAACCTGTGGGGGAGGCAAGCTTTCTTT. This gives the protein CASNLWGRQAFF.

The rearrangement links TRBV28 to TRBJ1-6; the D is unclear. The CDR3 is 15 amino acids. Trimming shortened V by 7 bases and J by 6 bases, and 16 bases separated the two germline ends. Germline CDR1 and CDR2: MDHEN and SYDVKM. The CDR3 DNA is TGTGCCAGCATCCTGCGGGGTTTGGGTAATTCACCCCTCCACTTT. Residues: CASILRGLGNSPLHF.

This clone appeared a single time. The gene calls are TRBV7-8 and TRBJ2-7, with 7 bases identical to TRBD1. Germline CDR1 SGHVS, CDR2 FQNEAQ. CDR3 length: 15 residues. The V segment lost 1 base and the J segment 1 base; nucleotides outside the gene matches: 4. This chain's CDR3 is CASSLEQGSSYEQYF. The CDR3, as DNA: TGTGCCAGCAGCTTAGAACAGGGGTCGTCCTACGAGCAGTACTTC.

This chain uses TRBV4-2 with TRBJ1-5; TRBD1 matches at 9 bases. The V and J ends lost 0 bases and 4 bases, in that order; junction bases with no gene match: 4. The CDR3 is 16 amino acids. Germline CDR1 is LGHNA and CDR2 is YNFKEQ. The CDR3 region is CASSQDVGQGNQPQHF. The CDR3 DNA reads TGTGCCAGCAGCCAAGATGTGGGACAGGGTAATCAGCCCCAGCATTTT.

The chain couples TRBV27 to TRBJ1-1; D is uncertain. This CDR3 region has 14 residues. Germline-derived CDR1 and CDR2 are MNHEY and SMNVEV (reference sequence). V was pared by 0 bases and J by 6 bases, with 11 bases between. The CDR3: CASSLSTVSPEAFF. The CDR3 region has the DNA TGTGCCAGCAGTTTATCCACAGTGTCCCCTGAAGCTTTCTTT.

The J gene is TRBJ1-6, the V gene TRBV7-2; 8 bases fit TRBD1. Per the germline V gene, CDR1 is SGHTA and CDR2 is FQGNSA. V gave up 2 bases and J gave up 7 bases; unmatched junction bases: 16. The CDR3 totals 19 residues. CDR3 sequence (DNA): TGTGCCAGCAGCTTAAGAGGGGGGAGTGGACAGGGAGGCAATTCACCCCTCCACTTT. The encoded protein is CASSLRGGSGQGGNSPLHF.

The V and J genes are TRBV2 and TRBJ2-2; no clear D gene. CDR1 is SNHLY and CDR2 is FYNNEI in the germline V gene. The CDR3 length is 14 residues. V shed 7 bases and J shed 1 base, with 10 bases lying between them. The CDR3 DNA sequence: TGTGCCAGCATGGAGATCAGGAACACCGGGGAGCTGTTTTTT. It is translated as CASMEIRNTGELFF. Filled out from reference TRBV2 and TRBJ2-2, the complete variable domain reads EPEVTQTPSHQVTQMGQEVILRCVPISNHLYFYWYRQILGQKVEFLVSFYNNEISEKSEIFDDQFSVERPDGSNFTLKIRSTKLEDSAMYFCASMEIRNTGELFFGEGSRLTVL.

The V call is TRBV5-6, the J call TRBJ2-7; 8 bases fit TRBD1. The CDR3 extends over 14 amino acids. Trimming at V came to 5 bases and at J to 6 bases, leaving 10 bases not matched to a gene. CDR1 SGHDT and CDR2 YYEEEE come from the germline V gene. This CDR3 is CASRYRTGRSEQYF. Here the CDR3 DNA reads TGTGCCAGCAGATATCGGACAGGGAGAAGCGAGCAGTACTTC.

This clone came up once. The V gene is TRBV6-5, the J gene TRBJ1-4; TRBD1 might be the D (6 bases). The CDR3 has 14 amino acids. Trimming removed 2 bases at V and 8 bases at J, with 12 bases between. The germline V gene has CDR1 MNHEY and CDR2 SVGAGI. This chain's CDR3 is CASSYGRTAEKLFF. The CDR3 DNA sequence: TGTGCCAGCAGTTACGGACGGACAGCGGAAAAACTGTTTTTT.

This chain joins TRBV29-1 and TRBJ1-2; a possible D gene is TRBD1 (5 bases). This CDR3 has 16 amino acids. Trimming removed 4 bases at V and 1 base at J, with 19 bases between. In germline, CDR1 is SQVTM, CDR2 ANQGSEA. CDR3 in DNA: TGCAGCGTTGGGAGTGGGGGGTTGGGGGATAACTATGGCTACACCTTC. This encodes CSVGSGGLGDNYGYTF.

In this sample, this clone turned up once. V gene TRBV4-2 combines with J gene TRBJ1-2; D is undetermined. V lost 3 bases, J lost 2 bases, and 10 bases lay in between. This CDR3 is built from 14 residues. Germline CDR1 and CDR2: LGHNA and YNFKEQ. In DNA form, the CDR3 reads TGTGCCAGCAGCCAGGCAACGGAGAACTATGGCTACACCTTC. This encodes CASSQATENYGYTF.

As DNA, the CDR3 is TGTGCCAGCAGCCTAGTTCTCTCAGGGGCCAACGTCCTGACTTTC. Translation gives CASSLVLSGANVLTF. The rearrangement joins TRBV5-8 to TRBJ2-6; no clear D. The CDR3 sequence is 15 residues long. CDR1 SGHTS and CDR2 YDEGEE come from the germline V gene. Trimming removed 4 bases at V and 4 bases at J, with 12 bases between.

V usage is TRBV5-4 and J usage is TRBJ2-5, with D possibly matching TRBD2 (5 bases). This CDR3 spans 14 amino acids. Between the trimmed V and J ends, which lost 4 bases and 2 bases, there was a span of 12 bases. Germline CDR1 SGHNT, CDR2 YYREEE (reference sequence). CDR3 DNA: TGTGCCAGCAGCCCCAGACGGGGACAAGAGACCCAGTACTTC. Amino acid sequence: CASSPRRGQETQYF.

The CDR3 loop is CASSPYGGNQPQHF. The CDR3 DNA is TGTGCCAGCTCACCGTACGGGGGCAATCAGCCCCAGCATTTT. The rearrangement joins TRBV18 to TRBJ1-5, with D hard to call. The CDR3 runs to 14 residues. Germline V gives CDR1 KGHSH, CDR2 LQKENI. The germline V and J ends were trimmed by 3 bases and 2 bases, with 8 bases remaining between them.

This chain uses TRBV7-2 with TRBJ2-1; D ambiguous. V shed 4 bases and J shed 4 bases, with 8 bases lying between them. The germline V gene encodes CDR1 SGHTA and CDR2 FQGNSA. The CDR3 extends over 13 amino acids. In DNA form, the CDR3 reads TGTGCCAGCAGCTCCGCCCTATACAATGAGCAGTTCTTC. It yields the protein CASSSALYNEQFF.

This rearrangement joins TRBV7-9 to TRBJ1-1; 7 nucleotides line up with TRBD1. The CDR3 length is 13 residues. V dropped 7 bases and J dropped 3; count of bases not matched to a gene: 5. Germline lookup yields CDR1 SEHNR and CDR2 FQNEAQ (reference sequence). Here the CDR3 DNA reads TGTGCCAGCACCAGAGGGGGCTACACTGAAGCTTTCTTT. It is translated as CASTRGGYTEAFF.

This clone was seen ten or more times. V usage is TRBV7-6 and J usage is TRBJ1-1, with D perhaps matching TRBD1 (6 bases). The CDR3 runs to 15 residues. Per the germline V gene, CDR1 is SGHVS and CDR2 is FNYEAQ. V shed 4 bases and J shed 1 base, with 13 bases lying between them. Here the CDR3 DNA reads TGTGCCAGCAGCTCCCCGGGGGGCGCGAACACTGAAGCTTTCTTT. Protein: CASSSPGGANTEAFF. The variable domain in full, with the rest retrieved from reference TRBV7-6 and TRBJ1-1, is GAGVSQSPRYKVTKRGQDVALRCDPISGHVSLYWYRQALGQGPEFLTYFNYEAQQDKSGLPNDRFSAERPEGSISTLTIQRTEQRDSAMYRCASSSPGGANTEAFFGQGTRLTVV.

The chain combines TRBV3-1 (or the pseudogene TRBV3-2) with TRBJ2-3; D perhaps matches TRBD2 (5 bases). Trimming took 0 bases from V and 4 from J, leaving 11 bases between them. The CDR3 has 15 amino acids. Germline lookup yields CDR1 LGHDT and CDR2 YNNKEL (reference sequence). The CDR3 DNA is TGTGCCAGCAGCCAAGATTTTGAGGGCGCAGATACGCAGTATTTT. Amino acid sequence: CASSQDFEGADTQYF.

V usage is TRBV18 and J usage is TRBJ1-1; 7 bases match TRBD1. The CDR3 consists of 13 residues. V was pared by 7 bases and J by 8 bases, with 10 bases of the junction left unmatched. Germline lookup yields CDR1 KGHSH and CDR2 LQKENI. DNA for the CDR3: TGTGCCAGCTTCCTAGGACAGGCCAGCGAAGCTTTCTTT. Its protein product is CASFLGQASEAFF.

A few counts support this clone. CDR3: CASSQDPGQVFLGYTF. CDR3 DNA sequence: TGCGCCAGCAGCCAAGATCCGGGACAGGTCTTCTTGGGCTACACCTTC. V usage is TRBV4-3 and J usage is TRBJ1-2; 8 nucleotides align to TRBD1. With V trimmed by 0 bases and J by 8 bases, 11 bases remained unmatched. The CDR3 runs 16 residues. The germline V gene has CDR1 LGHNA and CDR2 YSLEER.